Following are 6 T cell receptor beta chains from one sample sequenced in a study of metastatic and nonmetastatic thyroid tumors. TCRdb ran MiXCR on the PCR reads. The sample records tens of thousands of clones, 36% being singletons. Before thyroid surgery, none of the patients had received any treatment. Specimen: blood. These receptors came from a male donor with papillary thyroid cancer or a benign thyroid nodule (not recorded which). Some clones in this sample may be carry-over from other donors' samples.

The chain couples TRBV4-3 to TRBJ1-2, with a weak D call TRBD1 (5 bases). In germline, CDR1 is LGHNA, CDR2 YSLEER. This CDR3 comprises 14 residues. The germline V and J ends were trimmed by 5 bases and 8 bases, with 18 bases remaining between them. DNA for the CDR3: TGCGCCAGCAGCTTTGGGGGAGGGACCGGGGGCTACACCTTC. Translation: CASSFGGGTGGYTF.

The CDR3, as DNA: TGTGCCAGCAGCCCGCGAGCGGACCGAATATACGAGCAGTACTTC. Translating it yields CASSPRADRIYEQYF. The chain uses TRBV7-6 and TRBJ2-7; D perhaps matches TRBD2 (5 bases). Germline V lookup: CDR1 SGHVS, CDR2 FNYEAQ. The germline V and J ends were trimmed by 5 bases and 4 bases, with 18 bases remaining between them. The CDR3 is 15 amino acids.

The chain uses TRBV6-5 and TRBJ1-6; 8 positions match TRBD1. V shed 2 bases, J shed 9 bases, and the junction held 3 bases outside the gene matches. CDR3 length: 14 residues. The germline CDR1 and CDR2 sequences are MNHEY and SVGAGI. The DNA of the CDR3 is TGTGCCAGCAGTTACCCCGACAGGGGTTCACCCCTCCACTTT. Its translation: CASSYPDRGSPLHF.

This clone showed up just a few times. The chain combines TRBV10-1 with TRBJ1-1, with a weak D call TRBD1 (5 bases). Germline CDR1 and CDR2: WNHNN and SYGVQD (reference sequence). Trimming removed 3 bases at V and 5 bases at J, with 16 bases between. The CDR3 is made up of 15 amino acids. The CDR3 reads CASSERQGGKTEAFF. The CDR3 DNA follows: TGCGCCAGCAGTGAAAGGCAGGGAGGGAAAACTGAAGCTTTCTTT.

In its sample, this clone was seen many times. The V call is TRBV6-1, the J call TRBJ2-5; D is ambiguous. The length of the CDR3 is 12 residues. V was pared by 6 bases and J by 5 bases, with 10 bases between. The germline V gene encodes CDR1 MNHNS and CDR2 SASEGT. Here the CDR3 reads CASSRIGETQYF. DNA of the CDR3: TGTGCCAGCAGCCGCATCGGGGAGACCCAGTACTTC.

By frequency in the sample, this clone is medium-sized. This chain uses TRBV20-1 with TRBJ2-3, with no clear D. V lost 5 bases, J lost 0 bases, and 12 bases lay in between. There are 14 residues in the CDR3. CDR1 is DFQATT, CDR2 SNEGSKA, per germline (reference sequence). The chain's CDR3 is CSAFLGSSTDTQYF. Written as DNA, the CDR3 is TGCAGTGCTTTCCTAGGTTCTAGCACAGATACGCAGTATTTT.